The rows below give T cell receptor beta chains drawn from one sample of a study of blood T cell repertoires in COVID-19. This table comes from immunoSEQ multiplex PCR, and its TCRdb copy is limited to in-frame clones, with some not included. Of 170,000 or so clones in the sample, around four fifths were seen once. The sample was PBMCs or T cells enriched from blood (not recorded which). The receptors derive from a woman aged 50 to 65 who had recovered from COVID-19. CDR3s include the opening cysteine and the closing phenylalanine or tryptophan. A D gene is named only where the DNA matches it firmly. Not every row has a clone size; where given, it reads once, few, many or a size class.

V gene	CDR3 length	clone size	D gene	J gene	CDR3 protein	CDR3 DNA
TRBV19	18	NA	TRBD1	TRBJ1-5	CASSIGGTGAYSNQPQHF	TGTGCCAGTAGTATCGGAGGGACAGGGGCGTATAGCAATCAGCCCCAGCATTTT
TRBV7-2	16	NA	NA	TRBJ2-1	CASSSRGGAAYNEQFF	TGTGCCAGCAGCTCCAGGGGAGGGGCCGCTTACAATGAGCAGTTCTTC
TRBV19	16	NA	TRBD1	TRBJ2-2	CASTGDRGRGTGELFF	TGTGCCAGTACCGGGGACAGGGGGCGAGGCACCGGGGAGCTGTTTTTT
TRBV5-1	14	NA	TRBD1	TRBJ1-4	CASSTGTGPEKLFF	TGCGCCAGCAGCACCGGGACAGGGCCTGAAAAACTGTTTTTT
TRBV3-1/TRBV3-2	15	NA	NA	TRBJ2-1	CASSQVGRTYNEQFF	TGTGCCAGCAGCCAAGTGGGGAGGACCTACAATGAGCAGTTCTTC
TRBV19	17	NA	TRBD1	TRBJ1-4	CASRPGTGVTTNEKLFF	TGTGCCAGTAGACCCGGGACAGGGGTTACAACTAATGAAAAACTGTTTTTT
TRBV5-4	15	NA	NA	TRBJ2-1	CASSGDSYSYNEQFF	TGTGCCAGCAGCGGGGACTCGTACTCCTACAATGAGCAGTTCTTC
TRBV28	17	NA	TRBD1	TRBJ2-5	CASSPSYRDRGRRAQYF	TGTGCCAGCAGTCCTTCTTACCGGGACAGGGGACGTAGGGCCCAGTACTTC
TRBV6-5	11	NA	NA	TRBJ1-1	CALRDDTEAFF	TGTGCCTTACGAGATGACACTGAAGCTTTCTTT
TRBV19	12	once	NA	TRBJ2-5	CASSRDFQTQYF	TGTGCCAGTAGTAGGGACTTCCAGACCCAGTACTTC
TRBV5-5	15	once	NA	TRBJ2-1	CASSLDRLRYNEQFF	TGTGCCAGCAGCTTGGACAGGTTGAGGTACAATGAGCAGTTCTTC
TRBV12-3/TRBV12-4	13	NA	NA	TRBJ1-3	CASSLGPGNTIYF	TGTGCCAGCAGCCTGGGGCCTGGAAACACCATATATTTT
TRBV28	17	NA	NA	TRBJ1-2	CASSLIGRGGVDSSYTF	TGTGCCAGCAGTTTAATCGGTCGGGGAGGGGTCGATAGCAGCTACACCTTC
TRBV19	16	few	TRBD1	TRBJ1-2	CASIPTTGTRLTGYTF	TGTGCCAGTATCCCGACGACAGGGACCCGACTCACGGGCTACACCTTC
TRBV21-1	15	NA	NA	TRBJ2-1	CASSKVERPYNEQFF	TGTGCCAGCAGCAAAGTTGAGCGGCCCTACAATGAGCAGTTCTTC
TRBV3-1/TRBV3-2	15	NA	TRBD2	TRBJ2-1	CASSGATSGSDEQFF	TGTGCCAGCAGCGGAGCTACTAGCGGGAGCGATGAGCAGTTCTTC
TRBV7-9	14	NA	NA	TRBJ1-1	CASSLVGKNTEAFF	TGTGCCAGCAGCTTAGTGGGCAAGAACACTGAAGCTTTCTTT
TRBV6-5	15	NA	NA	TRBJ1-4	CASRTPGTLPEKLFF	TGTGCCAGCAGGACTCCCGGGACACTCCCGGAAAAACTGTTTTTT
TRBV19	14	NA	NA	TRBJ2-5	CASSGAWYQETQYF	TGTGCCAGTAGCGGAGCTTGGTACCAAGAGACCCAGTACTTC
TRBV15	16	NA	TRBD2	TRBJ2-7	CATSRGGLAGGYEQYF	TGTGCCACCAGCAGAGGGGGACTAGCGGGTGGCTACGAGCAGTACTTC
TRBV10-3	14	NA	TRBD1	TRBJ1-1	CAISDGQGVTEAFF	TGTGCCATCAGTGATGGACAGGGGGTTACTGAAGCTTTCTTT
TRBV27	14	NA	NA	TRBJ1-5	CASSPGLKNQPQHF	TGTGCCAGCAGTCCAGGGTTGAAGAATCAGCCCCAGCATTTT
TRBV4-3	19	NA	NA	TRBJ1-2	CASSQVGELRTAPNYGYTF	TGCGCCAGCAGCCAAGTGGGCGAACTGCGGACAGCTCCTAACTATGGCTACACCTTC
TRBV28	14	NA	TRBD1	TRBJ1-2	CASRITQGAPGYTF	TGTGCCAGCAGAATCACACAGGGGGCCCCTGGCTACACCTTC
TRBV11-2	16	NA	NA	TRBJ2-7	CASSLGAEALPYEQYF	TGTGCCAGCAGCTTAGGAGCGGAAGCGTTACCCTACGAGCAGTACTTC
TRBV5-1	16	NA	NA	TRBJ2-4	CASSLETGMAKNIQYF	TGCGCCAGCAGCTTGGAAACAGGGATGGCCAAAAACATTCAGTACTTC
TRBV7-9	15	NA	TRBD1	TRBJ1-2	CASSPRTGANYGYTF	TGTGCCAGCAGTCCCCGGACAGGGGCTAACTATGGCTACACCTTC
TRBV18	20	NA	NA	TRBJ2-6	CASSPGDGGGAETGANVLTF	TGTGCCAGCTCACCAGGGGATGGAGGGGGCGCAGAAACTGGGGCCAACGTCCTGACTTTC
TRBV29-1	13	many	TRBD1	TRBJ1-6	CSVRQGADSPLHF	TGCAGCGTCCGACAGGGGGCTGATTCACCCCTCCACTTT
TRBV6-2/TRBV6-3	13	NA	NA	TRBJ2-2	CASSYSYPGELFF	TGTGCCAGCAGTTACTCTTATCCCGGGGAGCTGTTTTTT
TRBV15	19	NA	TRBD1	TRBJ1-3	CATSRGGTGRMSSGNTIYF	TGTGCCACCAGCAGGGGGGGGACAGGGCGCATGAGCTCTGGAAACACCATATATTTT
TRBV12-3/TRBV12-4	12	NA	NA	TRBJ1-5	CASSARVQPQHF	TGTGCCAGCAGCGCCAGGGTTCAGCCCCAGCATTTT
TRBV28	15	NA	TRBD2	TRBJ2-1	CASAKQTSGSNEQFF	TGTGCCAGCGCTAAGCAGACTAGCGGGAGCAATGAGCAGTTCTTC
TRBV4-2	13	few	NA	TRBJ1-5	CASSQDLNQPQHF	TGTGCCAGCAGCCAAGACCTGAATCAGCCCCAGCATTTT
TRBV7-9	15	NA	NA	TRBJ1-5	CASSERGRGNQPQHF	TGTGCCAGCAGCGAGAGGGGGAGAGGCAATCAGCCCCAGCATTTT
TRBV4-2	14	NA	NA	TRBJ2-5	CASSQTTRGGAQYF	TGTGCCAGCAGCCAAACAACCCGGGGTGGGGCCCAGTACTTC
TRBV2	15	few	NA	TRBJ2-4	CASTPRWGTEDIQYF	TGTGCCAGCACCCCCCGGTGGGGCACCGAGGACATTCAGTACTTC
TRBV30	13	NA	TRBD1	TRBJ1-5	CAASGTGSQPQHF	TGTGCCGCCTCCGGGACAGGGAGCCAGCCCCAGCATTTT
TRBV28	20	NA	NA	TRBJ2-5	CASSLSAHTWGRRQKETQYF	TGTGCCAGCAGTTTATCAGCGCACACCTGGGGGCGAAGACAAAAAGAGACCCAGTACTTC
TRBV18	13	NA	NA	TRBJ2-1	CASSPQGTPRQFF	TGTGCCAGCTCACCCCAGGGTACTCCGAGGCAGTTCTTC
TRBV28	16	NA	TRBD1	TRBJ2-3	CASSLSGTGGTDTQYF	TGTGCCAGCAGCTTATCCGGGACAGGTGGCACAGATACGCAGTATTTT
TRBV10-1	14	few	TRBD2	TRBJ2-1	CASSAGTTYNEQFF	TGCGCCAGCAGTGCAGGGACTACCTACAATGAGCAGTTCTTC
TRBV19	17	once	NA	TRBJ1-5	CASSVTSTVEGNQPQHF	TGTGCCAGTAGTGTAACCTCGACAGTCGAAGGCAATCAGCCCCAGCATTTT
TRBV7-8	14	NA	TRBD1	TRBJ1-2	CASSLVTGENGYTF	TGTGCCAGCAGCTTGGTGACAGGGGAAAATGGCTACACCTTC
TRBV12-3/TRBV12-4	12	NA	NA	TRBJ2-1	CTTGSSYNEQFF	TGTACTACAGGGAGCTCCTACAATGAGCAGTTCTTC
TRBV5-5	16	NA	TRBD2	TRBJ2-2	CASSSASGRRTGELFF	TGTGCCAGCAGCTCAGCTAGCGGGAGGCGGACCGGGGAGCTGTTTTTT
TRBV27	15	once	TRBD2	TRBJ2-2	CASSLQGLTAVELFF	TGTGCCAGCAGTTTACAGGGACTAACGGCCGTGGAGCTGTTTTTT
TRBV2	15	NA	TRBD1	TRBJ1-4	CASSVEQGKGEKLFF	TGTGCCAGCAGTGTAGAACAGGGGAAAGGCGAAAAACTGTTTTTT
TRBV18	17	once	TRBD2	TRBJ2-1	CASSPPIGRGPYNEQFF	TGTGCCAGCTCACCACCGATCGGGAGGGGACCCTACAATGAGCAGTTCTTC
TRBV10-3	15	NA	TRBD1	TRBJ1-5	CAISESGRGDQPQHF	TGTGCCATCAGTGAGTCGGGCAGGGGGGACCAGCCCCAGCATTTT
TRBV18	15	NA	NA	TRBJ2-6	CASSPPRTAPRVLTF	TGTGCCAGCTCACCACCTCGCACAGCTCCAAGAGTCCTGACTTTC
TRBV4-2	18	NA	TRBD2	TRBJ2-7	CASSPSPSTSGGTYEQYF	TGTGCCAGCAGCCCCTCCCCCTCAACTAGCGGAGGGACCTACGAGCAGTACTTC
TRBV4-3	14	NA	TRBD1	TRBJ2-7	CASSQTDRAYEQYF	TGCGCCAGCAGCCAAACGGACAGGGCCTACGAGCAGTACTTC
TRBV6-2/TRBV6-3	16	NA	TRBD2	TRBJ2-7	CASSYHTGSGSNEQYF	TGTGCCAGCAGTTACCATACGGGCAGCGGGAGCAACGAGCAGTACTTC
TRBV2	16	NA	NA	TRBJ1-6	CASSIENPREGTPLHF	TGTGCCAGCAGCATTGAGAACCCGAGGGAGGGGACACCCCTCCACTTT
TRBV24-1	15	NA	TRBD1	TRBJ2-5	CATSDPTGLWETQYF	TGTGCCACCAGTGACCCGACAGGGCTCTGGGAGACCCAGTACTTC
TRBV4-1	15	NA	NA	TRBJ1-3	CASSQGQISGNTIYF	TGCGCCAGCAGCCAAGGGCAAATCTCTGGAAACACCATATATTTT